In this sample, the clone carrying this TCR beta chain turned up many times. The source of the sample is a study of identical twins. A universal primer binding site was introduced by template switching. The final cDNA contained unique molecular identifiers. TCRdb ran MiXCR on the 5' RACE reads and lists one entry per CDR3 protein. The sample carries roughly 700,000 distinct CDR3 sequences, over 8.5% recorded once. These data were also reused for a study on yellow fever vaccine responses in identical twins.

This receptor was taken from a woman in her late teens or twenties in good health. Sequencing was done on a sample of PBMCs.

CDR3 loop: CASSLGLNGETQYF. The CDR3 DNA follows: TGTGCCAGCAGCTTAGGCCTTAATGGGGAGACCCAGTACTTC. This sequence joins TRBV7-9 and TRBJ2-5; D uncertain. Germline CDR1 SEHNR, CDR2 FQNEAQ (reference sequence). Trimming left V 1 base short and J 5 bases short, with 11 bases between. The CDR3 loop spans 14 amino acids.